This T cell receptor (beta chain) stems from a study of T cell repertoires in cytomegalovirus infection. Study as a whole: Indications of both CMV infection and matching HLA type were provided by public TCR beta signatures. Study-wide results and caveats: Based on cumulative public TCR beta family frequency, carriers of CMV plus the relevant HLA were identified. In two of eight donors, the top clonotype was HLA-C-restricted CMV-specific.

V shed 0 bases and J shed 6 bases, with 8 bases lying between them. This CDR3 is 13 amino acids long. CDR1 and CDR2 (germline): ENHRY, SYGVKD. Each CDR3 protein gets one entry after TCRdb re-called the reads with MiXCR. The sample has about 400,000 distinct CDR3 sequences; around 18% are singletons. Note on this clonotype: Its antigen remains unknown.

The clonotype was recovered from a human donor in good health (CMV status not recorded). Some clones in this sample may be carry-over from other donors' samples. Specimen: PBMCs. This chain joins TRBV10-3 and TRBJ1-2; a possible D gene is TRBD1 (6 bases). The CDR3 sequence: CAISESGGDGYTF. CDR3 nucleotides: TGTGCCATCAGTGAGTCGGGGGGCGATGGCTACACCTTC.